Following are 16 T cell receptor beta chains from one sample sequenced in a study of blood T cell repertoires in COVID-19. Only in-frame clones appear in the TCRdb table, and some are missing; sequencing was by immunoSEQ multiplex PCR. Of around 140,000 clones in the sample, about four fifths were seen once. The sample consisted of peripheral blood. The receptor source for this set is a man aged 70-80 years who had recovered from COVID-19.

J is TRBJ2-7 and V is TRBV4-3, with TRBD1 matching over 11 bases. The V gene's germline CDR1 is LGHNA and CDR2 YSLEER. V lost 5 bases to trimming and J lost 5 bases; unmatched junction nucleotides: 5. This CDR3 has 14 residues. CDR3: CASSSRTGGDEQYF. The CDR3 bases are TGCGCCAGCAGCTCTCGGACAGGGGGCGACGAGCAGTACTTC.

This clone was recorded only once. This sequence joins TRBV11-2 and TRBJ2-7; 7 bases match TRBD1. CDR1 is SGHAT and CDR2 is FQNNGV in the germline V gene. The junction had 11 bases not matched to a gene; V was cut back by 3 bases and J by 9 bases. The CDR3 runs 14 residues. The CDR3 bases are TGTGCCAGCAGCTTCCTCCCCCGACAGGGAAGGCAGTACTTC. This sequence encodes CASSFLPRQGRQYF.

This clone was observed once. The V and J genes are TRBV6-5 and TRBJ2-7; a weak D match, TRBD1 (6 bases). The V end was cut by 5 bases, the J end by 3 bases, with 14 bases between. Germline lookup yields CDR1 MNHEY and CDR2 SVGAGI. CDR3 size: 14 residues. The CDR3: CASSTRDIYYEQYF. The CDR3 DNA sequence: TGTGCCAGCAGTACCCGGGACATCTACTACGAGCAGTACTTC.

The genes are TRBV3-1 (or the pseudogene TRBV3-2) and TRBJ2-1; possible D gene TRBD2, 5 bases. The CDR3 runs to 19 residues. V shed 0 bases and J shed 3 bases, with 21 bases lying between them. Looked up from germline, CDR1 is LGHDT and CDR2 is YNNKEL (reference sequence). The CDR3 DNA follows: TGTGCCAGCAGCCAAGATCGGGGAGCTCCTAAGCGGAACTACAATGAGCAGTTCTTC. Translated, it gives CASSQDRGAPKRNYNEQFF.

The chain combines TRBV6-4 with TRBJ2-1, with 9 bases identical to TRBD1. CDR3 length: 20 amino acids. J was trimmed by 7 bases and V by 6 bases; bases with no gene match: 25. CDR1 and CDR2 (germline): MRHNA, SNTAGT. The CDR3 DNA reads as TGTGCCAGCAGCTCGGCGCCTCCGGGACAGGGAGGCAGCGGGGCGAATGAGCAGTTCTTC. This translates into CASSSAPPGQGGSGANEQFF.

The chain combines TRBV18 with TRBJ2-2; D remains ambiguous. Germline V gene lookup returns CDR1 KGHSH and CDR2 LQKENI. The V gene lost 1 base and the J gene lost 0 bases, with 12 bases spanning the gap. The CDR3 loop spans 17 amino acids. The CDR3 region is CASSPLPGIANTGELFF. The CDR3 DNA reads TGTGCCAGCTCACCACTCCCCGGTATAGCGAACACCGGGGAGCTGTTTTTT.

The V gene is TRBV7-9, the J gene TRBJ2-2; 7 bases are a match to TRBD1. The trim removed 7 bases at V and 4 bases at J, leaving 9 bases unmatched. The CDR3 spans 15 residues. Germline V gives CDR1 SEHNR, CDR2 FQNEAQ (reference sequence). CDR3 DNA: TGTGCCAGCACCCGAGGACAGGTCCTCACCGGGGAGCTGTTTTTT. Protein: CASTRGQVLTGELFF.

The chain uses TRBV12-3 or TRBV12-4 and TRBJ1-1, with 7 bases that match TRBD1. The CDR3 covers 12 residues. V lost 7 bases and J lost 8; bases outside the gene matches: 7. This CDR3 reads CASTDRQGEAFF. The CDR3 nucleotides read TGTGCCAGCACTGACCGACAGGGAGAAGCTTTCTTT.

The chain links TRBV9 to TRBJ1-1; TRBD1 agrees at 8 bases. This CDR3 is 13 amino acids long. The J segment lost 7 bases and the V segment lost 3 bases, leaving 5 bases of the junction unmatched. Germline CDR1 SGDLS, CDR2 YYNGEE. The chain's CDR3 is CASSATGGSEAFF. The CDR3 bases are TGTGCCAGCAGCGCCACAGGGGGGAGTGAAGCTTTCTTT. The full variable domain, in which reference TRBV9 and TRBJ1-1 provide the parts outside the CDR3, is DSGVTQTPKHLITATGQRVTLRCSPRSGDLSVYWYQQSLDQGLQFLIQYYNGEERAKGNILERFSAQQFPDLHSELNLSSLELGDSALYFCASSATGGSEAFFGQGTRLTVV.

The chain joins TRBV19 to TRBJ1-2; 8 nucleotides match TRBD1. Germline V lookup: CDR1 LNHDA, CDR2 SQIVND (reference sequence). After removal of 5 bases from V and 6 bases from J, the junction contained 8 bases not matched to a gene. This CDR3 has 14 residues. The CDR3 DNA is TGTGCCAGTAGTGCCATGGGACAGGTTAATGGCTACACCTTC. Its protein product is CASSAMGQVNGYTF.

This clone was counted between two and nine times. This sequence joins TRBV7-8 and TRBJ2-1; 10 nucleotides line up with TRBD2. The CDR3 has 16 amino acids. The V gene's germline CDR1 is SGHVS and CDR2 FQNEAQ. J gave up 7 bases and V 2 bases, and 8 bases lay outside the gene matches. DNA for the CDR3: TGTGCCAGCAGCTTACAGGGACTAGCGTCCCGGAATGAGCAGTTCTTC. Translating it yields CASSLQGLASRNEQFF.

The rearrangement uses TRBV7-2 and TRBJ2-7, with 9 positions matching TRBD1. Per germline, CDR1 SGHTA and CDR2 FQGNSA. J was trimmed by 7 bases and V by 4 bases; bases with no gene match: 8. The CDR3 runs 14 residues. The CDR3 DNA sequence: TGTGCCAGCAGCTATCGACAGGGGGAGAGAGAGCAGTACTTC. Translation gives CASSYRQGEREQYF. Complete variable domain (other parts from reference TRBV7-2 and TRBJ2-7): GAGVSQSPSNKVTEKGKDVELRCDPISGHTALYWYRQSLGQGLEFLIYFQGNSAPDKSGLPSDRFSAERTGGSVSTLTIQRTQQEDSAVYLCASSYRQGEREQYFGPGTRLTVT.

The chain has TRBV4-1 and TRBJ2-5; 9 bases align to TRBD2. The CDR3 is 19 residues long. V lost 0 bases, J lost 2 bases, and 13 bases stayed unmatched. Germline V CDR1 and CDR2: MGHRA, YSYEKL. The DNA of the CDR3 is TGCGCCAGCAGCCAAGAGTACATCGGTAGCGGGAGCCCACAAGAGACCCAGTACTTC. This sequence encodes CASSQEYIGSGSPQETQYF.

The CDR3 DNA reads as TGTGCCTGGAGTGACTCGGGGGACTACGAGCAGTACTTC. Amino acids: CAWSDSGDYEQYF. This sequence joins TRBV30 and TRBJ2-7; D is perhaps TRBD2 (6 bases). The germline CDR1 and CDR2 sequences are GTSNPN and SVGIG (reference sequence). The CDR3 is 13 amino acids. The V gene lost 1 base and the J gene lost 3 bases, with 10 bases spanning the gap. The full variable domain, completed using reference TRBV30 and TRBJ2-7, is SQTIHQWPATLVQPVGSPLSLECTVEGTSNPNLYWYRQAAGRGLQLLFYSVGIGQISSEVPQNLSASRPQDRQFILSSKKLLLSDSGFYLCAWSDSGDYEQYFGPGTRLTVT.

This clone has only a few counts. The rearrangement links TRBV19 to TRBJ1-2, with 7 bases matching TRBD1. The CDR3 is 13 residues long. Germline V gene sequence: CDR1 LNHDA, CDR2 SQIVND (reference sequence). V gave up 6 bases and J gave up 3 bases; unmatched junction bases: 4. The CDR3 reads CASSQDRDYGYTF. As DNA, the CDR3 is TGTGCCAGTAGCCAAGACAGGGACTATGGCTACACCTTC.

V usage is TRBV11-2 and J usage is TRBJ1-2; a weak D match, TRBD1 (5 bases). The CDR3 runs to 14 residues. Trimming left V 3 bases short and J 8 bases short, with 16 bases between. Germline V gene lookup returns CDR1 SGHAT and CDR2 FQNNGV. The DNA for the CDR3 is TGTGCCAGCAGCTTGGACCGGGGGGGGTCCGGCTACACCTTC. Encoded protein: CASSLDRGGSGYTF.